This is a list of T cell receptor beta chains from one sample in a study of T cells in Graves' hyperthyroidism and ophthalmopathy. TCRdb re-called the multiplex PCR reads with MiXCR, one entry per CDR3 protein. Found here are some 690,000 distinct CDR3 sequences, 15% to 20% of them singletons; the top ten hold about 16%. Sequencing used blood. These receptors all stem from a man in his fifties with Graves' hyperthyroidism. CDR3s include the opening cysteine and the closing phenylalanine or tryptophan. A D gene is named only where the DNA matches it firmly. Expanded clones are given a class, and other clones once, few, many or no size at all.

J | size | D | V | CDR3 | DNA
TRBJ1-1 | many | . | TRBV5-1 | CASSLEQAGYTEAFF | TGCGCCAGCAGCTTGGAACAGGCAGGGTACACTGAAGCTTTCTTT
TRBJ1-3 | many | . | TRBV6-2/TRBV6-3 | CASNPGSSGNTIYF | TGTGCCAGCAATCCCGGAAGTTCTGGAAACACCATATATTTT
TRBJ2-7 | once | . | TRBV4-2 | CASSRYEAGTYEQYF | TGTGCCAGCAGCCGGTATGAGGCGGGGACATACGAGCAGTACTTC
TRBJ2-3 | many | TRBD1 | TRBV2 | CASSPRQGGTDTQYF | TGTGCCAGCAGTCCCCGACAGGGTGGTACAGATACGCAGTATTTT
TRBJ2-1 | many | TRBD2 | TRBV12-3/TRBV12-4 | CASSIGLAGLNNEQFF | TGTGCCAGCAGTATAGGACTAGCGGGACTCAACAATGAGCAGTTCTTC
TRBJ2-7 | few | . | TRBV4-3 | CASSQDIGRLEQYF | TGCGCCAGCAGCCAAGATATTGGTAGGCTCGAGCAGTACTTC
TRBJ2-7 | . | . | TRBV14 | CASSRKGYYEQYF | TGTGCCAGCAGCCGCAAGGGGTACTACGAGCAGTACTTC
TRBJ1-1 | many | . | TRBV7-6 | CASSLGGPTEAFF | TGTGCCAGCAGCTTGGGGGGGCCCACTGAAGCTTTCTTT
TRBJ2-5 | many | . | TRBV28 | CASSLGQEETQYF | TGTGCCAGCAGTTTAGGGCAGGAAGAGACCCAGTACTTC
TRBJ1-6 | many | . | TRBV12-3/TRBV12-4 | CASRADRAAGSPLHF | TGTGCCAGCAGGGCCGACCGCGCAGCTGGTTCACCCCTCCACTTT
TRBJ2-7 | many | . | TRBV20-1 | CSAKQGYYEQYF | TGCAGTGCTAAACAGGGTTACTACGAGCAGTACTTC
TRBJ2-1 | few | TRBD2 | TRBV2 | CASSEQAGDHEQFF | TGTGCCAGCAGTGAACAAGCGGGAGATCATGAGCAGTTCTTC
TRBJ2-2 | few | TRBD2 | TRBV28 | CASSPITSGSPGELFF | TGTGCCAGCAGTCCCATCACTAGCGGGAGTCCCGGGGAGCTGTTTTTT
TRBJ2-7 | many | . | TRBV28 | CASSPGAGRSWEQYF | TGTGCCAGCAGTCCTGGTGCGGGAAGGTCGTGGGAGCAGTACTTC
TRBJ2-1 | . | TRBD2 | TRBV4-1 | CASSQESPSGSFEQFF | TGCGCCAGCAGCCAAGAATCTCCTAGCGGGAGTTTTGAGCAGTTCTTC
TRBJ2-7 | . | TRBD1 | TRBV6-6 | CASSYNDRGLYEQYF | TGTGCCAGCAGTTACAATGACAGGGGGCTCTACGAGCAGTACTTC
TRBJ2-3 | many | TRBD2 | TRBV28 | CASSYGLAGDTQYF | TGTGCCAGCAGTTACGGACTAGCTGGAGATACGCAGTATTTT
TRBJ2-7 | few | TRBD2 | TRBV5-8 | CASSLLPSGFEQYF | TGTGCCAGCAGCTTGTTGCCTAGCGGGTTCGAGCAGTACTTC
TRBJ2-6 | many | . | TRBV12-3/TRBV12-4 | CASRGSKGSGANVLTF | TGTGCCAGCAGGGGCTCTAAGGGGTCTGGGGCCAACGTCCTGACTTTC
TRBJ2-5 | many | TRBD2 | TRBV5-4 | CASSLGLAGGETQYF | TGTGCCAGCAGCTTAGGGCTAGCGGGAGGAGAGACCCAGTACTTC
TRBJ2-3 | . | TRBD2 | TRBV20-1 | CSARVRVAGGDTQYF | TGCAGTGCTAGAGTCCGGGTGGCGGGAGGGGATACGCAGTATTTT
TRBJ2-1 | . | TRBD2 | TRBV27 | CASSPRLAGFYNEQFF | TGTGCCAGCAGTCCCCGACTAGCGGGTTTCTACAATGAGCAGTTCTTC
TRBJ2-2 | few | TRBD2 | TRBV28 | CASSPLAGVLTGELFF | TGTGCCAGCAGTCCTCTAGCGGGAGTTTTGACCGGGGAGCTGTTTTTT
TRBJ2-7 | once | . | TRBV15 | CAHQRAYEQYF | TGTGCCCACCAAAGGGCGTACGAGCAGTACTTC
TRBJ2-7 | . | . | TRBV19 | CASSDQWSSYEQYF | TGTGCCAGTAGTGATCAATGGAGCTCCTACGAGCAGTACTTC
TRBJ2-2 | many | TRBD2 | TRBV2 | CASTLGLGPGELFF | TGTGCCAGCACCCTGGGACTAGGACCCGGGGAGCTGTTTTTT
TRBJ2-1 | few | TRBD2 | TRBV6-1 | CASSDTSGRGRQFF | TGTGCCAGCAGTGATACTAGCGGGAGGGGGAGGCAGTTCTTC
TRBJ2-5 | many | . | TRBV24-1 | CATSGSSGETQYF | TGTGCCACCAGCGGGAGCTCGGGGGAGACCCAGTACTTC
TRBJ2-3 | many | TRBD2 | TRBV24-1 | CATSRGSAIPSTDTQYF | TGTGCCACCTCTCGCGGGAGCGCGATCCCTAGCACAGATACGCAGTATTTT
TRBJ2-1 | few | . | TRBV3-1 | CASSQARTRALFF | TGTGCCAGCAGCCAAGCCCGGACACGCGCCTTGTTCTTC
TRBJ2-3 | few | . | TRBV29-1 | CSVEGASDTQYF | TGCAGCGTTGAGGGGGCCTCAGATACGCAGTATTTT
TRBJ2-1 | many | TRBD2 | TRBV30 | CACLSLRLAGTLYNEQFF | TGTGCCTGCCTCTCCCTCCGACTAGCGGGGACGCTCTACAATGAGCAGTTCTTC
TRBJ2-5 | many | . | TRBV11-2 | CASSYRAESLETQYF | TGTGCCAGCAGCTACCGGGCTGAGAGCTTAGAGACCCAGTACTTC
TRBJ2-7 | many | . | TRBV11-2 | CASSLETGIISYEQYF | TGTGCCAGCAGCTTAGAAACAGGGATAATATCCTACGAGCAGTACTTC
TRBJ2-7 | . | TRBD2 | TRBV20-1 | CSANSGSVLYEQYF | TGCAGTGCAAATAGCGGGAGTGTGTTGTACGAGCAGTACTTC
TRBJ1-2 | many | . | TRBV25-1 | CASSGRQVKTLNYGYTF | TGTGCCAGCAGCGGACGACAAGTCAAGACCCTAAACTATGGCTACACCTTC
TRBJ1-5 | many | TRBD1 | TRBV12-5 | CASGLGQGGLLLYSNQPQHF | TGTGCTAGTGGTTTGGGTCAGGGGGGACTCCTGTTGTATAGCAATCAGCCCCAGCATTTT
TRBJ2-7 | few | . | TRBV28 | CASSFWDTNYEQYF | TGTGCCAGCAGTTTCTGGGACACCAACTACGAGCAGTACTTC
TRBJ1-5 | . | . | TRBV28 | CASSSYYGSNQPQHF | TGTGCCAGCAGTTCCTACTATGGAAGCAATCAGCCCCAGCATTTT
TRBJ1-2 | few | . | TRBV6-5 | CASSYSWGRGGYTF | TGTGCCAGCAGTTACTCGTGGGGCAGGGGTGGCTACACCTTC
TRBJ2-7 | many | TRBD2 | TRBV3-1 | CASSHKREVSYEQYF | TGTGCCAGCAGCCATAAGCGGGAGGTGTCCTACGAGCAGTACTTC
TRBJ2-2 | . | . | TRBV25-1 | CASSGLGGPTGELFF | TGTGCCAGCAGTGGCCTCGGAGGGCCAACCGGGGAGCTGTTTTTT